The 8 T cell receptor beta chains listed next were all sequenced from one sample in a study of cytomegalovirus exposure and HLA in healthy donors. The data were produced by immunoSEQ multiplex PCR, yet TCRdb's version contains in-frame clones alone and is incomplete. The sample contains roughly 73,000 clones, around 96% of which appear only once. Specimen: PBMCs. The receptors shown here come from a man between 18 and 29 years old in good health and CMV-seronegative.

The chain is built from TRBV1 and TRBJ1-1; no DNA check was done on the table's D call, TRBD1. TRBV1 is a pseudogene segment. The CDR3 totals 16 residues. The chain's CDR3 is CTSSSWGPGHPAEAFF. The CDR3 DNA follows: TGCACCAGCAGTAGCTGGGGGCCCGGTCACCCGGCTGAAGCTTTCTTT.

This chain joins TRBV30 and TRBJ2-7, with TRBD2 identical over 15 bases. J was trimmed by 3 bases and V by 1 base; bases with no gene match: 13. CDR1 and CDR2 from the germline V gene are GTSNPN and SVGIG (reference sequence). The length of the CDR3 is 19 residues. CDR3: CAWSAGTSGGPHRLYEQYF. CDR3 in DNA: TGTGCCTGGAGTGCCGGGACTAGCGGGGGGCCACACCGACTCTACGAGCAGTACTTC.

The J gene is TRBJ2-3, the V gene TRBV18, with a tentative D call TRBD1 (5 bases). The V and J ends lost 5 bases and 2 bases respectively, with 8 bases between them. The CDR3 runs 13 residues. Germline CDR1 and CDR2: KGHSH and LQKENI. CDR3 loop: CASSVTATDTQYF. The CDR3 DNA reads as TGTGCCAGCTCAGTGACAGCCACAGATACGCAGTATTTT.

The chain combines TRBV2 with TRBJ1-3; no clear D gene. Germline loops: CDR1 SNHLY, CDR2 FYNNEI. Trimming shortened V by 6 bases and J by 0 bases, and 18 bases separated the two germline ends. The CDR3 contains 17 residues. CDR3 sequence: CASSAFKPGTSGNTIYF. The CDR3 region has the DNA TGTGCCAGCAGCGCATTTAAACCGGGAACCTCTGGAAACACCATATATTTT.

The CDR3 DNA reads TGTGCCAGCAGTTTAACTAGCGGGACGTCCCAGTACTTC. Translation: CASSLTSGTSQYF. This chain connects TRBV27 to TRBJ2-5; 10 nucleotides line up with TRBD2. CDR3 length: 13 amino acids. Germline CDR1 and CDR2: MNHEY and SMNVEV (reference sequence). J was trimmed by 9 bases and V by 2 bases; bases with no gene match: 3.

The chain is built from TRBV6-5 and TRBJ2-7; 8 bases agree with TRBD1. The CDR3 runs 14 residues. Germline-derived CDR1 and CDR2 are MNHEY and SVGAGI. V lost 6 bases and J lost 3; bases outside the gene matches: 7. CDR3 in DNA: TGTGCCAGCAGCCCTGGACAGGGAATCTACGAGCAGTACTTC. Protein sequence: CASSPGQGIYEQYF.

The chain combines TRBV7-8 with TRBJ2-7; TRBD2 matches at 7 bases. Germline V gene lookup returns CDR1 SGHVS and CDR2 FQNEAQ. Losses at the gene ends were 4 bases for V and 1 base for J; bases not matched to a gene: 13. CDR3 length: 17 amino acids. The CDR3 bases are TGTGCCAGCAGCTCCCCTAGCGGCCGAAGACCTTCCTACGAGCAGTACTTC. This translates into CASSSPSGRRPSYEQYF.

V gene TRBV5-1 combines with J gene TRBJ1-1, with 12 bases identical to TRBD1. V trimming: 4 bases; J trimming: 5 bases; junction bases outside the gene matches: 6. The CDR3 consists of 15 residues. The germline V gene encodes CDR1 SGHRS and CDR2 YFSETQ. This chain's CDR3 is CASSPPGQGATEAFF. In nucleotides, the CDR3 is TGCGCCAGCAGCCCTCCGGGACAGGGGGCGACTGAAGCTTTCTTT.